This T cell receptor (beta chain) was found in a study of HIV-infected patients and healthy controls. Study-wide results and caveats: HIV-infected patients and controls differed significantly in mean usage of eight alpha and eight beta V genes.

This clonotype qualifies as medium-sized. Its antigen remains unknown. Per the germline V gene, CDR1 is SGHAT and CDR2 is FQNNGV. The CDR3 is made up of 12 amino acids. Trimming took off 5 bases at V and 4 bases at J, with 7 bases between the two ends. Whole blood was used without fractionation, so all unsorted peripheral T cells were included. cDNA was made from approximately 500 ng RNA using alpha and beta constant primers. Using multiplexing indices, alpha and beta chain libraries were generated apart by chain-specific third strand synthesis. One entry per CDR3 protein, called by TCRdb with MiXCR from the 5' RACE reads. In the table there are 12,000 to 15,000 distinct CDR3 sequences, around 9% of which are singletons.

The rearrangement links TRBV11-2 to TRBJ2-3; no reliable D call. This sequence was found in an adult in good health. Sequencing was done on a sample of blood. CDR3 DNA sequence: TGTGCCAGCAGCCGGATCCCAGATACGCAGTATTTT. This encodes CASSRIPDTQYF.